This T cell receptor (beta chain) was found in a study of T cell changes during pregnancy in multiple sclerosis. Germline loops: CDR1 LNHDA, CDR2 SQIVND (reference sequence). The V end lost 5 bases, the J end lost 2 bases, and 9 bases lay between the germline ends. The CDR3 consists of 13 residues. The protocol was immunoSEQ multiplex PCR, while the TCRdb copy is restricted to in-frame clones and leaves out a portion. The sample holds 68,000 or so clones; 75% to 95% are singletons and the top ten take around 0.89%. The V call is TRBV19, the J call TRBJ1-1; D perhaps matches TRBD1 (5 bases). This clonotype was obtained from a female donor with multiple sclerosis, enrolled in a pregnancy study. The sequencing here drew on peripheral blood, taken in the second trimester of pregnancy. The CDR3 reads CASSVTANTEAFF. The CDR3 DNA reads TGTGCCAGTAGTGTGACAGCAAACACTGAAGCTTTCTTT.